The 19 T cell receptor beta chains listed next were all sequenced from one sample in a study of CD8 T cells in ankylosing spondylitis (dated by TCRdb to between 2016 and 2019). To prepare the library, 5' RACE was applied. Data came from an Illumina HiSeq 2500. TCRdb reprocessed the public reads (quality trimming at Q25 with fastp, clone calling with MiXCR) and kept in-frame beta chains. A single entry per CDR3 protein holds the most common genes and DNA from its merged rows. For this sample the table gives about 140,000 distinct CDR3 sequences, of which around 6.6% were detected only once. The biggest ten clones account for around 11% of the sample. Specimen: blood, either unsorted or a sorted T cell fraction (not recorded which). The receptor source for this set is a female donor with ankylosing spondylitis or in good health (not recorded which).

There are many counts of this clonotype. This chain joins TRBV5-1 and TRBJ2-5, with 8 bases fitting TRBD2. CDR3 length equals 12 residues. Germline assignment: CDR1 SGHRS and CDR2 YFSETQ. Trimming cost V 6 bases and J 7 bases; bases outside gene matches: 5. For the CDR3, the DNA is TGCGCCAGCATGATAGCGGGGTCGACCCAGTACTTC. As protein: CASMIAGSTQYF.

This chain links TRBV19 with TRBJ1-1, with D unclear. The CDR3 runs to 14 residues. The germline V gene encodes CDR1 LNHDA and CDR2 SQIVND (reference sequence). Trimming removed 3 bases at V and 1 base at J, with 9 bases between. The CDR3 region has the DNA TGTGCCAGTAGTATCCGGACTGAGAACACTGAAGCTTTCTTT. It yields the protein CASSIRTENTEAFF. The variable domain in full, with the rest retrieved from reference TRBV19 and TRBJ1-1, is DGGITQSPKYLFRKEGQNVTLSCEQNLNHDAMYWYRQDPGQGLRLIYYSQIVNDFQKGDIAEGYSVSREKKESFPLTVTSAQKNPTAFYLCASSIRTENTEAFFGQGTRLTVV.

The table lists this clonotype with many counts. The V and J genes are TRBV5-1 and TRBJ2-1; the D gene is possibly TRBD1 (6 bases). V was trimmed by 4 bases and J by 6 bases, leaving 11 bases between them. The V gene's germline CDR1 is SGHRS and CDR2 YFSETQ. This CDR3 has 13 amino acids. CDR3 DNA: TGCGCCAGCAGCCGACAGGTAACCAATGAGCAGTTCTTC. It is translated as CASSRQVTNEQFF.

The chain recombines TRBV11-1 with TRBJ1-4, with no clear D. Germline lookup yields CDR1 SGHAT and CDR2 FQDESV (reference sequence). V dropped 1 base and J dropped 6 bases, with 9 bases sitting between them. This CDR3 is built from 14 residues. The CDR3 sequence: CASSLDWPDEKLFF. For the CDR3, the DNA is TGTGCCAGCAGCTTAGATTGGCCTGATGAAAAACTGTTTTTT.

This clonotype was recorded many times. This chain connects TRBV7-3 to TRBJ2-1, with 8 bases matching TRBD2. The CDR3 covers 13 residues. V shed 4 bases, J shed 7 bases, and the junction held 3 bases outside the gene matches. In germline, CDR1 is SGHTA, CDR2 FQGTGA. The CDR3 nucleotides are TGTGCCAGCAGCTCCATAGCGGGGAATGAGCAGTTCTTC. Its protein product is CASSSIAGNEQFF.

This clonotype appeared many times. The rearrangement joins TRBV7-2 to TRBJ1-6, with D perhaps matching TRBD1 (6 bases). There are 15 residues in the CDR3. Germline V lookup: CDR1 SGHTA, CDR2 FQGNSA. V lost 6 bases and J 9 bases, leaving 18 bases between the germline ends. The CDR3 protein is CASRQRSGGGSPLHF. In DNA, the CDR3 is TGTGCCAGCAGGCAAAGGTCGGGGGGCGGTTCACCCCTCCACTTT.

This clonotype was seen ten or more times. The rearrangement links TRBV20-1 to TRBJ1-1, with 8 positions matching TRBD1. The CDR3 sequence is 14 residues long. V lost 3 bases to trimming and J lost 5 bases; unmatched junction nucleotides: 8. In germline, CDR1 is DFQATT, CDR2 SNEGSKA (reference sequence). The DNA for the CDR3 is TGCAGTGCTAGCCCCAGACAGGGGAGGACTGAAGCTTTCTTT. Amino acids: CSASPRQGRTEAFF.

This clonotype was observed many times. J is TRBJ1-1 and V is TRBV20-1; maybe TRBD1 (5 bases). Trimming pared 0 bases from V and 7 bases from J, leaving 9 bases between. Germline CDR1 is DFQATT and CDR2 is SNEGSKA (reference sequence). The CDR3 has 12 residues. The CDR3 DNA reads as TGCAGTGCTAGAGACAGGCAGGGTGAAGCTTTCTTT. Its protein product is CSARDRQGEAFF.

This clonotype occurred many times. The gene calls are TRBV20-1 and TRBJ1-4; tentative D call: TRBD1 (5 bases). The CDR3 runs to 14 residues. Trimming shortened V by 4 bases and J by 5 bases, and 14 bases separated the two germline ends. From germline, CDR1 is DFQATT and CDR2 SNEGSKA (reference sequence). The CDR3 DNA is TGCAGTGCTAACCGGGGCCATAGGAATGAAAAACTGTTTTTT. Encoded protein: CSANRGHRNEKLFF.

In its sample, this clonotype was seen many times. The rearrangement joins TRBV3-1 to TRBJ1-2; perhaps TRBD1 as D (6 bases). Germline CDR1 is LGHDT and CDR2 is YNNKEL (reference sequence). This CDR3 comprises 14 residues. V shed 5 bases and J shed 8 bases, with 18 bases lying between them. For the CDR3, the DNA is TGTGCCAGCAGCTTCGACAGGTCGCGGAGCGGCTACACCTTC. This translates into CASSFDRSRSGYTF.

This clonotype showed up many times. The chain joins TRBV12-3 or TRBV12-4 to TRBJ1-2; 9 nucleotides match TRBD1. This CDR3 has 14 amino acids. V dropped 7 bases and J dropped 4; count of bases not matched to a gene: 7. CDR3 sequence (DNA): TGTGCCAGCATTGAACAGGGGGCCAGCTATGGCTACACCTTC. Its translation is CASIEQGASYGYTF.

This clonotype was seen at least ten times. V gene TRBV12-3 or TRBV12-4 combines with J gene TRBJ1-6; D is uncertain. With 6 bases removed from V and 7 bases from J, the gap between germline ends came to 13 bases. The length of the CDR3 is 14 residues. The CDR3 coding sequence is TGTGCCAGCAGAATTAGGACGGGAAATTCACCCCTCCACTTT. Translated, it gives CASRIRTGNSPLHF.

This clonotype was counted at least ten times. This chain links TRBV7-6 with TRBJ2-1; 10 bases fit TRBD2. Germline V gives CDR1 SGHVS, CDR2 FNYEAQ. The CDR3 extends over 15 amino acids. V was clipped by 4 bases and J by 6 bases; unmatched bases: 6. The CDR3 nucleotides are TGTGCCAGCAGCTCCCGGACTAGCGGTATCAATGAGCAGTTCTTC. Residues: CASSSRTSGINEQFF.

This clonotype came up many times. The genes are TRBV5-5 and TRBJ1-4; TRBD1 is a possible D gene (5 bases). CDR3 length: 14 amino acids. Trimming cost V 3 bases and J 6 bases, with 12 bases left between them. Germline V gene sequence: CDR1 SGHKS, CDR2 YYEKEE (reference sequence). Here the CDR3 DNA reads TGTGCCAGCAGCTGGGGCGTGGTGGATGAAAAACTGTTTTTT. It translates to CASSWGVVDEKLFF.

This clonotype was observed at least ten times. The rearrangement links TRBV20-1 to TRBJ1-1; D unresolved. The CDR3 runs 14 residues. Germline-derived CDR1 and CDR2 are DFQATT and SNEGSKA (reference sequence). V was pared by 3 bases and J by 4 bases, with 15 bases between. The CDR3 here is CSASEGGFFTEAFF. The CDR3 coding sequence is TGCAGTGCTAGCGAAGGAGGGTTCTTCACTGAAGCTTTCTTT.

This chain connects TRBV6-1 to TRBJ2-7, with a weak D call TRBD1 (6 bases). There are 15 residues in the CDR3. Germline lookup yields CDR1 MNHNS and CDR2 SASEGT. The germline V and J ends were trimmed by 5 bases and 0 bases, with 14 bases remaining between them. The CDR3 coding sequence is TGTGCCAGCAGTAACCCACAGGGAAGCTCCTACGAGCAGTACTTC. This gives the protein CASSNPQGSSYEQYF.

The chain recombines TRBV7-9 with TRBJ2-5; no clear D. The CDR3 consists of 17 residues. Deletions cut 3 bases from V and 2 bases from J, with 19 bases between. CDR1 SEHNR and CDR2 FQNEAQ come from the germline V gene (reference sequence). CDR3 sequence: CASSFVDGVVAQETQYF. CDR3 in DNA: TGTGCCAGCAGCTTCGTCGACGGCGTCGTAGCTCAAGAGACCCAGTACTTC.

There are many counts of this clonotype. This chain links TRBV5-1 with TRBJ2-3; 8 nucleotides match TRBD2. From germline, CDR1 is SGHRS and CDR2 YFSETQ. The CDR3 contains 15 residues. J lost 3 bases, V lost 0 bases, and 3 bases had no gene match. DNA of the CDR3: TGCGCCAGCAGCTTGGGAAGCGGGGGTACAGATACGCAGTATTTT. It translates to CASSLGSGGTDTQYF.

The V and J genes are TRBV7-9 and TRBJ1-4; D is ambiguous. Trimming removed 4 bases at V and 1 base at J, with 13 bases between. Germline assignment: CDR1 SEHNR and CDR2 FQNEAQ (reference sequence). The CDR3 contains 16 residues. The CDR3: CASSSPGEETNEKLFF. CDR3 DNA: TGTGCCAGCAGCTCTCCCGGGGAGGAAACTAATGAAAAACTGTTTTTT.